Listed here is a single T cell receptor (beta chain). Participants were placed into cohorts based on the clinical history they reported. Only in-frame clones appear in the TCRdb table, and some are missing; sequencing was by immunoSEQ multiplex PCR. Of approximately 220,000 clones listed, about 80% were seen once; the top ten hold under 1.5%. This specimen comes from a study of blood T cell repertoires in COVID-19. Germline values: CDR1 SGHRS, CDR2 YFSETQ. Trimming cost V 4 bases and J 4 bases; bases outside gene matches: 3. This CDR3 spans 14 amino acids. V and J are TRBV5-1 and TRBJ2-1, with TRBD2 matching 9 bases. This receptor was obtained from a woman in her thirties or forties with acute COVID-19. What was sequenced was PBMCs or T cells enriched from blood (not recorded which). The CDR3 DNA reads TGCGCCAGCAGCAGCGGGGGGCTATACAATGAGCAGTTCTTC. Encoded protein: CASSSGGLYNEQFF.